This T cell receptor beta chain was observed in a study of shared clonotypes between healthy human individuals. At least ten counts were recorded for this clone. Its antigen is undetermined. Study-wide findings and caveats: Memory subsets generally showed smaller estimated richness than naive subsets did.

Generated by immunoSEQ multiplex PCR, the TCRdb table keeps only in-frame clones and is missing some. The sample lists about a million clones, roughly 72% occurring once. The CDR3 has 13 amino acids. V was clipped by 2 bases and J by 7 bases; unmatched bases: 3. The germline CDR1 and CDR2 sequences are SGHDN and FVKESK. The chain links TRBV14 to TRBJ2-7; TRBD1 matches at 9 bases. The specimen sequenced was memory CD4+ T cells sorted from blood. As for subset: CD45RA-negative fraction. This clonotype was sampled from a man aged 18 to 29 in good health. CDR3 in amino acids: CASSQYGQGEQYF. DNA for the CDR3: TGTGCCAGCAGCCAATACGGACAGGGGGAGCAGTACTTC.